This T cell receptor beta chain was found in a study of molecular identifiers for immune sequencing clone quantification. Study context: The replicates split RNA from roughly 20,000 or 100,000 naive CD8 cells five ways and sequenced four.

This clonotype showed up many times. Bulk TCR library preparation followed previously described methods with listed TCR primers. TCRdb reanalysed the PCR reads using MiXCR and keeps one entry per CDR3 protein. The sample lists 460,000 or so distinct CDR3 sequences; 20% to 25% were seen once. This CDR3 contains 15 residues. The germline gives CDR1 SEHNR, CDR2 FQNEAQ (reference sequence). V was pared by 5 bases and J by 5 bases, with 18 bases between. The sequence derives from a human donor in good health. Some libraries in this study had Jurkat cell RNA spiked in. This chain links TRBV7-9 with TRBJ2-5; TRBD1 is a possible D gene (7 bases). Specimen: naive CD8+ T cells from blood, with Jurkat cell RNA spiked in. Specified subset: FACS-sorted CD8+CD4-CCR7+CD45RA+ naive T cells. In DNA, the CDR3 is TGTGCCAGCAGCCACCAGGGGGGAGTCCTGGAGACCCAGTACTTC. Translated, it gives CASSHQGGVLETQYF. The full variable domain, with the rest looked up from reference TRBV7-9 and TRBJ2-5, is DTGVSQNPRHKITKRGQNVTFRCDPISEHNRLYWYRQTLGQGPEFLTYFQNEAQLEKSRLLSDRFSAERPKGSFSTLEIQRTEQGDSAMYLCASSHQGGVLETQYFGPGTRLLVL.